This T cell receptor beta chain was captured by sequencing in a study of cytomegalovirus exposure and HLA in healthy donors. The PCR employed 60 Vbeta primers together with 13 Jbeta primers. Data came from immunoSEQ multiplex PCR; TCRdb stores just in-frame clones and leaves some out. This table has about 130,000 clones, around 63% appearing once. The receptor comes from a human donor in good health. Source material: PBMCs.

The CDR3 coding sequence is TGCAGCGTTGAAGGGCTAGCGGGAGACCTCTCCTACAATGAGCAGTTCTTC. Encoded protein: CSVEGLAGDLSYNEQFF. The chain recombines TRBV29-1 with TRBJ2-1, with 10 bases fitting TRBD2. The CDR3 extends over 17 amino acids. Per germline, CDR1 SQVTM and CDR2 ANQGSEA. The junction had 6 bases not matched to a gene; V was cut back by 1 base and J by 0 bases.